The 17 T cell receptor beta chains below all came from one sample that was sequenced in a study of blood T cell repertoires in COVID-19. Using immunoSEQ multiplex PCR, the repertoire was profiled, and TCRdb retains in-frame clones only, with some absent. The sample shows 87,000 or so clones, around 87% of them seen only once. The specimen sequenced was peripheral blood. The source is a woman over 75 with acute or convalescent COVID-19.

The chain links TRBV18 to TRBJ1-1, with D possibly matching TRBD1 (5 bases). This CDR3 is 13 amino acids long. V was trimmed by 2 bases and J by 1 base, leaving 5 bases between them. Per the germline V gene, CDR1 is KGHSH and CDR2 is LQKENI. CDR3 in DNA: TGTGCCAGCTCACCAGGGGCGAACACTGAAGCTTTCTTT. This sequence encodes CASSPGANTEAFF.

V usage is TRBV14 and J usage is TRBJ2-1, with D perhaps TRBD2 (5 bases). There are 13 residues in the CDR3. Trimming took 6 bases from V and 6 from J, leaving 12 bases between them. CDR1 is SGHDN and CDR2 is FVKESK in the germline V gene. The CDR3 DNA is TGTGCCAGCAGTTCCCGGGGTTTCAATGAGCAGTTCTTC. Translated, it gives CASSSRGFNEQFF.

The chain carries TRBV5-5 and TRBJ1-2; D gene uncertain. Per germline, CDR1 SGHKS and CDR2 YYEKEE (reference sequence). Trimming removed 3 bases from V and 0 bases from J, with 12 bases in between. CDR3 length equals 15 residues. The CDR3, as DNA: TGTGCCAGCAGCTCGCTGCCTGAGACTAACTATGGCTACACCTTC. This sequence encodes CASSSLPETNYGYTF.

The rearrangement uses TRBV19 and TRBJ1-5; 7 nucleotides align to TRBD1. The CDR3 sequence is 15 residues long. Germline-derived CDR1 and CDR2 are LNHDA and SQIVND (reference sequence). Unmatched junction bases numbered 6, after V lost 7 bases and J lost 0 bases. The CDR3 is CASTPTGNSNQPQHF. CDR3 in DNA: TGTGCCAGTACCCCGACAGGGAATAGCAATCAGCCCCAGCATTTT.

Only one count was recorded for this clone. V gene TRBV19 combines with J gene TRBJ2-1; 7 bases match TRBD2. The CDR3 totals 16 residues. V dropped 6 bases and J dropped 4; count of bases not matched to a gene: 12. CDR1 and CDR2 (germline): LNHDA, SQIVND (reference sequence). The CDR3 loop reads CASSVMTGGWYNEQFF. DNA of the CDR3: TGTGCCAGTAGCGTTATGACGGGAGGATGGTACAATGAGCAGTTCTTC.

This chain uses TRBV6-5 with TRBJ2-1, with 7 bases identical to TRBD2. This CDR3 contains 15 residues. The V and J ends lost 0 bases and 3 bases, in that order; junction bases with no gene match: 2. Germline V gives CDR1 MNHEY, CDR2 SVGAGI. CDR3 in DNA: TGTGCCAGCAGTTACTCCCAGCGGGGCTACAATGAGCAGTTCTTC. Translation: CASSYSQRGYNEQFF.

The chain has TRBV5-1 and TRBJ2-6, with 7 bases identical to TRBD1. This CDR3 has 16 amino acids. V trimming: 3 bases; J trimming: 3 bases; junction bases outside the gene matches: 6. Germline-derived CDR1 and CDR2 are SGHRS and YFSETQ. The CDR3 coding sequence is TGCGCCAGCAGCTACCTACAGGGGAATGGGGCCAACGTCCTGACTTTC. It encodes CASSYLQGNGANVLTF.

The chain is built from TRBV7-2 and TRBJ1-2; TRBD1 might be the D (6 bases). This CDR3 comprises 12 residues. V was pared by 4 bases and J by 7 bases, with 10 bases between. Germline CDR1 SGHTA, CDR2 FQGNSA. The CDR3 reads CASSSDSTGYTF. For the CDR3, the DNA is TGTGCCAGCAGCTCGGACAGTACTGGCTACACCTTC. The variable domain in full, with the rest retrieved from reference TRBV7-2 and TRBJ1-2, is GAGVSQSPSNKVTEKGKDVELRCDPISGHTALYWYRQSLGQGLEFLIYFQGNSAPDKSGLPSDRFSAERTGGSVSTLTIQRTQQEDSAVYLCASSSDSTGYTFGSGTRLTVV.

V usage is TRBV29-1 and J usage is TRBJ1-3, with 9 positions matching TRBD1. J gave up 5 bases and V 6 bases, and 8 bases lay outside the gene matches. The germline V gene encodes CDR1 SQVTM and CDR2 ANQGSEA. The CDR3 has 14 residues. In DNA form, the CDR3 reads TGCAGCGTGGCCGACAGGGGGAATAGAAACACCATATATTTT. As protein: CSVADRGNRNTIYF.

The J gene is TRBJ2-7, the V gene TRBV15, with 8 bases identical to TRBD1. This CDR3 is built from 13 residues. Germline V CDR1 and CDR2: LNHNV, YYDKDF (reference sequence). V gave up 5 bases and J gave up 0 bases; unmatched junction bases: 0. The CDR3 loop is CATSQGASYEQYF. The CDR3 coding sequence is TGTGCCACCAGCCAGGGGGCCTCCTACGAGCAGTACTTC.

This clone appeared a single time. In nucleotides, the CDR3 is TGTGCCTCGGCCAGGGGAAGTGGGGCGTTGGATACGCAGTATTTT. It yields the protein CASARGSGALDTQYF. This chain joins TRBV30 and TRBJ2-3; tentatively, D is TRBD1 (6 bases). Trimming cost V 7 bases and J 6 bases, with 23 bases left between them. The CDR3 totals 15 residues. CDR1 is GTSNPN, CDR2 SVGIG, per germline (reference sequence).

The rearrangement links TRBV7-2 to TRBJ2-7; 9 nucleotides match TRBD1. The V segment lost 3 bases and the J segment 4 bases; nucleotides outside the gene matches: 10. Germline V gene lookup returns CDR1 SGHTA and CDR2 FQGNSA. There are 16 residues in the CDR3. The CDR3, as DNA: TGTGCCAGCAGCTTTCCGGGACAGGGAGAAGTATACGAGCAGTACTTC. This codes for CASSFPGQGEVYEQYF.

The CDR3 loop is CASSHRGRFDGYTF. CDR3 nucleotides: TGTGCCAGCAGCCACAGGGGGCGCTTTGATGGCTACACCTTC. The chain recombines TRBV3-1 (or the pseudogene TRBV3-2) with TRBJ1-2, with 8 bases fitting TRBD1. V lost 3 bases and J lost 6; bases outside the gene matches: 6. Germline assignment: CDR1 LGHDT and CDR2 YNNKEL (reference sequence). The CDR3 spans 14 residues.

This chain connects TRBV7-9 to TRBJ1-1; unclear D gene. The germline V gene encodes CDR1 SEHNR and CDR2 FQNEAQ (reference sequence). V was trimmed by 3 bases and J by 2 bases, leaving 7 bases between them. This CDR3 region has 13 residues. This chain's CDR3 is CASSFQENTEAFF. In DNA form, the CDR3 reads TGTGCCAGCAGCTTTCAGGAAAACACTGAAGCTTTCTTT.

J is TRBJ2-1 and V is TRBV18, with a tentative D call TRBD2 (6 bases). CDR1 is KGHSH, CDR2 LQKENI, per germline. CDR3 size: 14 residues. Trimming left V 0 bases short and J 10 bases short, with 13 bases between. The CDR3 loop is CASSPPGLLKEQFF. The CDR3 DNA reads TGTGCCAGCTCACCACCGGGACTTCTCAAGGAGCAGTTCTTC.

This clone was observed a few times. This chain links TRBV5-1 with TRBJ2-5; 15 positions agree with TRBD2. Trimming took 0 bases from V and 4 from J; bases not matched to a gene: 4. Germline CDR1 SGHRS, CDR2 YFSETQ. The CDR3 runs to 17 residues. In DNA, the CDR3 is TGCGCCAGCAGCTTGGGGACTAGCGGGAGGGCCCGAGAGACCCAGTACTTC. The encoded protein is CASSLGTSGRARETQYF.

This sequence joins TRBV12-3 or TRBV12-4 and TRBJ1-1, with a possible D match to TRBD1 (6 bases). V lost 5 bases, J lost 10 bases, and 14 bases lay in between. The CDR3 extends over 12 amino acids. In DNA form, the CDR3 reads TGTGCCAGCAGTCTCTCACAGGGTGTAGCTTTCTTT. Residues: CASSLSQGVAFF.